This T cell receptor beta chain was identified in a study of shared T cell receptors in the human thymus. Measured with immunoSEQ multiplex PCR; TCRdb has only the in-frame clones, and not every one. The sample shows more than 550,000 clones, around 85% of them seen only once. The CDR3 loop spans 13 amino acids. V lost 4 bases to trimming and J lost 4 bases; unmatched junction nucleotides: 3. Germline loops: CDR1 SGHKS, CDR2 YYEKEE (reference sequence). These data were also filed under a second study, of human thymus T cells. That paper adds: Finnish infants who were healthy and having corrective surgery for congenital heart defects made up the donors. Thymus tissue was removed during corrective cardiac surgery. Thymic and blood repertoires appeared to carry a bias in their V and J gene usage. Highly overlapping thymic repertoires among unrelated individuals were reported in related research.

The chain combines TRBV5-5 with TRBJ1-1, with 8 bases lining up with TRBD1. The receptor comes from a girl under three years old with a congenital heart defect. The source material was thymocytes. CDR3 amino acids: CASSRTGLTEAFF. The CDR3 nucleotides read TGTGCCAGCAGCCGGACAGGGCTCACTGAAGCTTTCTTT.